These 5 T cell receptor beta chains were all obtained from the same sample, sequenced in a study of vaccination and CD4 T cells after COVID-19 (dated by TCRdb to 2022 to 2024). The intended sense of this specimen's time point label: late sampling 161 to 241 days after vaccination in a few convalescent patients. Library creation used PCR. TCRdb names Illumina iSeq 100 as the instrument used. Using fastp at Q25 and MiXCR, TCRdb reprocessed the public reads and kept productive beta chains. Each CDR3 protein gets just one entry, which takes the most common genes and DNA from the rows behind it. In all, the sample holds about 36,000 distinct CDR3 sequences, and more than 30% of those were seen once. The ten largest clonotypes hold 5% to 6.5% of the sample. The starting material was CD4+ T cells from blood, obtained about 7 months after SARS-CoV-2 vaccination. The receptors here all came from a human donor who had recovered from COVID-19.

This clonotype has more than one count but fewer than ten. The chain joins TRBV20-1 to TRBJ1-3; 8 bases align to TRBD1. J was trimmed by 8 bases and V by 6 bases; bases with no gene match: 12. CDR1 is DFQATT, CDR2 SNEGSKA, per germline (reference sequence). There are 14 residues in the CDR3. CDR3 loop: CSAKAWDRQDTIYF. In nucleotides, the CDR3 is TGCAGTGCCAAGGCCTGGGACAGGCAAGACACCATATATTTT.

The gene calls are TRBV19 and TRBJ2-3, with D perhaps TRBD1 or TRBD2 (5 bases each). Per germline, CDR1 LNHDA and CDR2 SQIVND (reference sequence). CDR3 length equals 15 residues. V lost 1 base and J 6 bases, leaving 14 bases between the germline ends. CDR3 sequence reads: CASSIGRDHGDTQYF. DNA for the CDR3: TGTGCCAGTAGTATAGGTCGGGACCACGGGGATACGCAGTATTTT.

The CDR3 DNA reads TGTGCCAGCAGTCCCAGGGGAAGCGGGAGCGGGTATACGCAGTATTTT. Its translation: CASSPRGSGSGYTQYF. This chain links TRBV12-3 or TRBV12-4 with TRBJ2-3, with 8 bases matching TRBD2. J was trimmed by 7 bases and V by 5 bases; bases with no gene match: 14. The CDR3 covers 16 residues.

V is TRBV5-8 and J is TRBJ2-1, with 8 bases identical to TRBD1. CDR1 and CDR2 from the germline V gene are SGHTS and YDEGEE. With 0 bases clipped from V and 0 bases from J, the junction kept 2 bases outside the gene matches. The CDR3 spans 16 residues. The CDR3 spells CASSLADRGSYNEQFF. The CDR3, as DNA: TGTGCCAGCAGCTTGGCCGACAGGGGCTCCTACAATGAGCAGTTCTTC.

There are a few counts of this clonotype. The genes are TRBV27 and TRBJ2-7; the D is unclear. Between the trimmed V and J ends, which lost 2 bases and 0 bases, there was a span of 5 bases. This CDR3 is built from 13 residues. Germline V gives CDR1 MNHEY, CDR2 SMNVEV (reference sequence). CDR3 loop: CASSLSPSYEQYF. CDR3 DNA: TGTGCCAGCAGTTTAAGTCCCTCCTACGAGCAGTACTTC.